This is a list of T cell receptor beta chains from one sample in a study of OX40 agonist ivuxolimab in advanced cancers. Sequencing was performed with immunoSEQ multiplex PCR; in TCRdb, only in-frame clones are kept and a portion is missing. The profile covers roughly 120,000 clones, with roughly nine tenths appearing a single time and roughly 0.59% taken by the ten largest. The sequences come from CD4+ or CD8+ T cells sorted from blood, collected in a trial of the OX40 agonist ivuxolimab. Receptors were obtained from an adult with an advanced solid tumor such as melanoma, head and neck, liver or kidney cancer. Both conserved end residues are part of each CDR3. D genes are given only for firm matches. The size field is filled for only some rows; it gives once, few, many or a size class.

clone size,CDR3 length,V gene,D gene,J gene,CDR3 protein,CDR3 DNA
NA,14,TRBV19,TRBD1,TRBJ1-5,CASSSQGGDQPQHF,TGTGCCAGTAGTTCCCAAGGGGGCGATCAGCCCCAGCATTTT
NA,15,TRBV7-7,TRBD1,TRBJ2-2,CASRSGQGASGELFF,TGTGCTAGCCGGTCCGGACAGGGGGCTTCCGGGGAGCTGTTTTTT
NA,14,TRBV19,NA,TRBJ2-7,CASSPGGADYEQYF,TGTGCCAGTAGTCCAGGGGGGGCCGACTACGAGCAGTACTTC
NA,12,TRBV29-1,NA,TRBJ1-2,CSARDFRLGYTF,TGCAGCGCCCGGGACTTCCGCTTAGGCTACACCTTC
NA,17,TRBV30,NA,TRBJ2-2,CAWSVGTGIKGTGELFF,TGTGCCTGGAGTGTCGGAACAGGGATTAAGGGCACCGGGGAGCTGTTTTTT
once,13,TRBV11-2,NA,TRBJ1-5,CASSLVGDQPQHF,TGTGCCAGCAGCTTAGTTGGGGATCAGCCCCAGCATTTT
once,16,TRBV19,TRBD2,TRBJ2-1,CASTGEWRGGRNEQFF,TGTGCCAGTACCGGCGAATGGCGGGGGGGACGTAATGAGCAGTTCTTC
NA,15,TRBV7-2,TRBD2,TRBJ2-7,CASSFPSGGTYEQYF,TGTGCCAGCAGCTTTCCCAGCGGGGGTACCTACGAGCAGTACTTC
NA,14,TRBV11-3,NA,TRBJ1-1,CASTPGKIDTEAFF,TGTGCCAGCACTCCCGGTAAAATAGACACTGAAGCTTTCTTT
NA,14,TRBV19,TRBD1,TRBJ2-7,CASSDRGRWDEQYF,TGTGCCAGTAGTGACAGGGGGCGCTGGGACGAGCAGTACTTC
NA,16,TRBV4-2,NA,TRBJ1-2,CASSQAPGPSNYGYTF,TGTGCCAGCAGCCAAGCACCGGGACCGAGTAACTATGGCTACACCTTC
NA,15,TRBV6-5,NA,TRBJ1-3,CASSYSYDSGNTIYF,TGTGCCAGCAGTTACTCGTACGATTCTGGAAACACCATATATTTT
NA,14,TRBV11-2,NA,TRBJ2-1,CASSRGAGSNEQFF,TGTGCCAGCAGCCGGGGGGCCGGGTCGAATGAGCAGTTCTTC
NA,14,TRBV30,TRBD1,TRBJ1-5,CAWSVGGGRQPQHF,TGTGCCTGGAGTGTGGGAGGGGGCAGACAGCCCCAGCATTTT
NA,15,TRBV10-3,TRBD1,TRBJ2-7,CAISEGRDRGYEQYF,TGTGCCATCAGTGAAGGGCGGGACAGGGGTTACGAGCAGTACTTC
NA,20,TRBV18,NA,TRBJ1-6,CASSPTFLGGQSSYNSPLHF,TGTGCCAGCTCACCGACGTTTCTCGGCGGTCAAAGCTCCTATAATTCACCCCTCCACTTT
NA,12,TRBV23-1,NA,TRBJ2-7,CASSPHGVEQYF,TGCGCCAGCAGTCCGCACGGGGTCGAGCAGTACTTC
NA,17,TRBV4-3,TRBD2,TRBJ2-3,CASSQDVPSGSTDTQYF,TGCGCCAGCAGCCAAGACGTGCCTAGCGGTAGCACAGATACGCAGTATTTT
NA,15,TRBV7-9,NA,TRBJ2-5,CASTEPSGDQETQYF,TGTGCCAGCACCGAGCCCTCCGGAGACCAAGAGACCCAGTACTTC
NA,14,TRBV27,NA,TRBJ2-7,CASSPYRATPEQYF,TGTGCCAGCAGTCCGTACAGGGCTACACCTGAGCAGTACTTC
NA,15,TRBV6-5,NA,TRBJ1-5,CASSYSSNSNQPQHF,TGTGCCAGCAGTTACTCGAGTAACAGCAATCAGCCCCAGCATTTT
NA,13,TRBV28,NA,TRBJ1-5,CASSPGPDQPQHF,TGTGCCAGCAGTCCAGGGCCGGATCAGCCCCAGCATTTT
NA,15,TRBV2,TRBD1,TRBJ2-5,CASSGNRGVEETQYF,TGTGCCAGCAGTGGAAACAGGGGGGTGGAAGAGACCCAGTACTTC